The 2 T cell receptor beta chains reported below all come from one sample, sequenced in a study of blood T cell repertoires in COVID-19. The table came from immunoSEQ multiplex PCR; TCRdb's copy has only in-frame clones and leaves some out. The sample holds about 110,000 clones, approximately 83% seen once. Sequences were obtained from peripheral blood. All receptors derive from a woman in her 70s with acute or convalescent COVID-19.

This chain's CDR3 is CASSYVSGRGYTF. Written as DNA, the CDR3 is TGTGCCAGCAGTTACGTTTCCGGGAGAGGCTACACCTTC. This rearrangement joins TRBV6-5 to TRBJ1-2; no clear D. Germline V gives CDR1 MNHEY, CDR2 SVGAGI. Trimming took 2 bases from V and 8 from J, leaving 12 bases between them. CDR3 length equals 13 residues.

V gene TRBV29-1 combines with J gene TRBJ1-2; possible D gene TRBD1, 5 bases. Trimming shortened V by 4 bases and J by 4 bases, and 19 bases separated the two germline ends. The CDR3 sequence is 15 residues long. Germline CDR1 is SQVTM and CDR2 is ANQGSEA. CDR3 sequence reads: CSVAPGGFGGYGYTF. The CDR3 nucleotides read TGCAGCGTTGCCCCCGGGGGGTTCGGTGGCTATGGCTACACCTTC.